The rows below give T cell receptor beta chains drawn from one sample of a study of blood T cells in healthy people across ages. MiXCR, run by TCRdb on the 5' RACE reads, gives a single entry per CDR3 protein. The table includes hundreds of thousands of distinct CDR3 sequences, 29% detected once. The specimen was blood. The receptors originated from a woman aged 80 or over in good health. CDR3s include the opening cysteine and the closing phenylalanine or tryptophan. The D gene is left open where the match is weak. Clone size is shown for a subset of rows, as once, few, many or a class of expanded clone.

TRBD2	TRBV5-1	TRBJ2-1	-	CASSWGTSGSGIAYNEQFF	TGCGCCAGCAGCTGGGGTACTAGCGGGAGCGGGATAGCCTACAATGAGCAGTTCTTC
-	TRBV7-2	TRBJ2-7	many	CASRSSGKTYEQYF	TGTGCCAGCAGGTCATCGGGGAAGACCTACGAGCAGTACTTC
TRBD1	TRBV9	TRBJ1-1	many	CASSGGDRGGYTEAFF	TGTGCCAGCAGCGGAGGGGACAGGGGAGGCTACACTGAAGCTTTCTTT
TRBD2	TRBV2	TRBJ2-1	-	CASSDPQAGGQIGEQFF	TGTGCCAGCAGTGATCCCCAAGCGGGGGGCCAGATAGGTGAGCAGTTCTTC
-	TRBV9	TRBJ1-1	-	CASSEQQGSSEAFF	TGTGCCAGCAGCGAGCAACAGGGTAGTAGTGAAGCTTTCTTT
TRBD1	TRBV6-2/TRBV6-3	TRBJ1-1	few	CASSPGQGRMNTEAFF	TGTGCCAGCAGTCCGGGACAGGGACGCATGAACACTGAAGCTTTCTTT
-	TRBV6-1	TRBJ1-5	-	CASLKYSNQPQHF	TGTGCCAGCCTGAAGTATAGCAATCAGCCCCAGCATTTT
TRBD2	TRBV20-1	TRBJ2-1	-	CSARSDHSGRSVNEQFF	TGCAGTGCCCGTTCAGACCATAGCGGGAGGTCTGTTAATGAGCAGTTCTTC
TRBD1	TRBV20-1	TRBJ2-7	-	CRVTGGSGLYNEQYF	TGCAGGGTCACAGGGGGCTCAGGTCTCTACAATGAGCAGTACTTC
TRBD1	TRBV6-1	TRBJ1-5	few	CASSGGTGFFSNQPQHF	TGTGCCAGCAGTGGGGGGACAGGGTTTTTTAGCAATCAGCCCCAGCATTTT
-	TRBV18	TRBJ2-3	-	CAGSPKDTQYF	TGTGCCGGCTCACCGAAGGATACGCAGTATTTT
-	TRBV14	TRBJ2-1	few	CASSQRSPRSNEQFF	TGTGCCAGCAGCCAAAGGAGTCCCAGGTCCAATGAGCAGTTCTTC
TRBD1	TRBV6-6	TRBJ1-5	few	CASTSGQGSNQPQHF	TGTGCCAGCACCTCGGGACAGGGGAGCAATCAGCCCCAGCATTTT
-	TRBV6-2/TRBV6-3	TRBJ1-2	many	CASSYFPGDSSGYTF	TGTGCCAGCAGTTACTTTCCAGGAGATTCTAGTGGCTACACCTTC
TRBD1	TRBV28	TRBJ1-2	many	CASRAGQAAGGYTF	TGTGCCAGCAGGGCCGGACAGGCGGCTGGAGGCTACACCTTC
TRBD2	TRBV30	TRBJ2-1	-	CAFTSGGTYNEQFF	TGTGCCTTCACTAGCGGGGGGACGTACAATGAGCAGTTCTTC
-	TRBV7-2	TRBJ2-2	-	CASSLTGRVNTGELFF	TGTGCCAGCAGCTTGACAGGGAGGGTGAACACCGGGGAGCTGTTTTTT
-	TRBV7-3	TRBJ2-1	-	CASSLQTSAYIEQFF	TGTGCCAGCAGCTTGCAGACGTCAGCCTACATTGAGCAGTTCTTC
-	TRBV7-8	TRBJ1-3	once	CASSLASGGNSNTIYF	TGTGCCAGCAGCTTAGCGTCTGGGGGAAATTCAAACACCATATATTTT
TRBD1	TRBV7-2	TRBJ1-5	many	CASSLRDRGSGQPQHF	TGTGCCAGCAGTTTACGGGACAGGGGTTCAGGTCAGCCCCAGCATTTT
-	TRBV7-2	TRBJ2-2	once	CASSLAVSNTGELFF	TGTGCCAGCAGCTTAGCAGTATCGAACACCGGGGAGCTGTTTTTT
TRBD1	TRBV5-6	TRBJ1-1	few	CASREQGRNTEAFF	TGTGCCAGCAGGGAACAGGGGCGGAACACTGAAGCTTTCTTT
TRBD2	TRBV5-1	TRBJ2-2	few	CASSYAAGGLNTGELFF	TGCGCCAGCAGCTACGCTGCGGGGGGACTCAACACCGGGGAGCTGTTTTTT
TRBD2	TRBV4-3	TRBJ2-3	-	CASSPYRAGGPGIHTQYF	TGCGCCAGCAGCCCTTATAGGGCGGGGGGGCCTGGCATTCATACGCAGTATTTT
-	TRBV6-5	TRBJ2-1	many	CASSRKGGIHEQFF	TGTGCCAGCAGTCGTAAAGGAGGGATCCATGAGCAGTTCTTC
TRBD1	TRBV12-3/TRBV12-4	TRBJ2-5	-	CASSSIGTGGGETQYF	TGTGCCAGCAGTTCCATAGGGACAGGGGGTGGGGAGACCCAGTACTTC
-	TRBV20-1	TRBJ2-5	many	CSALSGIQETQYF	TGCAGTGCTCTGTCAGGCATCCAAGAGACCCAGTACTTC
TRBD1	TRBV11-2	TRBJ1-2	-	CASSQGGRGHGYTF	TGTGCCAGCAGCCAAGGGGGCAGGGGGCATGGCTACACCTTC
-	TRBV15	TRBJ2-2	-	CATSRDWAPNTGELFF	TGTGCCACCAGCAGAGATTGGGCCCCGAACACCGGGGAGCTGTTTTTT
-	TRBV29-1	TRBJ2-3	few	CSVDGIGDTQYF	TGCAGCGTTGACGGGATTGGAGATACGCAGTATTTT
-	TRBV2	TRBJ1-5	few	CASTGPMNQPQHF	TGTGCCAGCACGGGCCCTATGAATCAGCCCCAGCATTTT
TRBD2	TRBV3-1	TRBJ2-3	-	CASSRDYGTQYF	TGTGCCAGCAGCCGGGACTACGGTACGCAGTATTTT
-	TRBV18	TRBJ1-5	few	CASSPWDNQPQHF	TGTGCCAGCTCACCTTGGGACAATCAGCCCCAGCATTTT
-	TRBV14	TRBJ2-5	many	CASSQVRTTIQETQYF	TGTGCCAGCAGCCAAGTCAGGACGACGATTCAAGAGACCCAGTACTTC
-	TRBV27	TRBJ1-1	-	CASSLGGWRMNTEAFF	TGTGCCAGCAGTTTGGGCGGGTGGCGGATGAACACTGAAGCTTTCTTT
TRBD2	TRBV19	TRBJ2-4	-	CASSIEGTTKNIQYF	TGTGCCAGTAGTATAGAAGGGACTACCAAAAACATTCAGTACTTC
-	TRBV7-2	TRBJ1-2	-	CASSLAMAGDNGYTF	TGTGCCAGCAGCTTAGCAATGGCAGGCGACAATGGCTACACCTTC
-	TRBV20-1	TRBJ2-7	many	CSARPSPSYEQYF	TGCAGTGCTAGACCTTCCCCGTCCTACGAGCAGTACTTC
-	TRBV20-1	TRBJ1-5	few	CSAGAQANNQPQHF	TGCAGTGCTGGTGCGCAGGCCAACAATCAGCCCCAGCATTTT
-	TRBV6-5	TRBJ1-2	-	CASSYQGNGYTF	TGTGCCAGCAGTTACCAGGGAAATGGCTACACCTTC
TRBD2	TRBV12-3/TRBV12-4	TRBJ2-1	-	CALGAAGAGSSYNEQFF	TGTGCCTTGGGGGCAGCGGGGGCGGGGAGCTCCTACAATGAGCAGTTCTTC
-	TRBV7-2	TRBJ2-1	many	CASSLAGGGAYNEQFF	TGTGCCAGCAGCTTAGCGGGCGGGGGCGCCTACAATGAGCAGTTCTTC
-	TRBV12-3/TRBV12-4	TRBJ2-5	many	CASSPVSGQGFQYF	TGTGCCAGCAGTCCGGTGAGCGGGCAGGGGTTCCAGTACTTC
-	TRBV9	TRBJ2-7	many	CASSVSPQGSYEQYF	TGTGCCAGCAGCGTATCCCCACAGGGTTCCTACGAGCAGTACTTC
-	TRBV29-1	TRBJ2-3	many	CSVGRGTDTQYF	TGCAGCGTTGGGCGGGGTACAGATACGCAGTATTTT
-	TRBV12-3/TRBV12-4	TRBJ2-3	-	CASRPAGPSTDTQYF	TGTGCCAGCAGGCCTGCGGGACCGAGCACAGATACGCAGTATTTT
-	TRBV20-1	TRBJ2-3	many	CSARAVDYFTDTQYF	TGCAGTGCTAGAGCGGTGGACTACTTCACAGATACGCAGTATTTT
-	TRBV18	TRBJ2-7	few	CASSPTAYQYEQYF	TGTGCCAGCTCACCGACGGCTTACCAGTACGAGCAGTACTTC
TRBD2	TRBV12-3/TRBV12-4	TRBJ2-5	-	CASSGETSGQETQYF	TGTGCCAGCAGTGGGGAGACTAGCGGGCAAGAGACCCAGTACTTC
TRBD1	TRBV3-1	TRBJ1-2	-	CASSQGGQAVRGYTF	TGTGCCAGCAGCCAAGGGGGACAGGCTGTTCGTGGCTACACCTTC
TRBD1	TRBV9	TRBJ2-3	many	CASSAPTGRTTDTQYF	TGTGCCAGCAGCGCACCGACAGGGCGTACCACAGATACGCAGTATTTT
TRBD1	TRBV7-6	TRBJ2-1	-	CASSPGQGATNEQFF	TGTGCCAGCAGCCCGGGACAGGGCGCGACAAATGAGCAGTTCTTC
-	TRBV20-1	TRBJ2-5	many	CSARLGGIKTQYF	TGCAGTGCTAGGTTGGGGGGAATAAAGACCCAGTACTTC
TRBD1	TRBV29-1	TRBJ2-6	-	CSVVPEGAGANVLTF	TGCAGCGTTGTCCCCGAGGGGGCCGGGGCCAACGTCCTGACTTTC
-	TRBV11-2	TRBJ2-7	many	CASSFIGASYEQYF	TGTGCCAGCAGCTTCATCGGGGCCTCCTACGAGCAGTACTTC
TRBD2	TRBV4-3	TRBJ2-2	-	CASSQYSGGGNTGELFF	TGCGCCAGCAGCCAGTATAGCGGGGGGGGTAACACCGGGGAGCTGTTTTTT
-	TRBV27	TRBJ2-4	-	CASSFGAKNIQYF	TGTGCCAGCAGTTTTGGAGCCAAAAACATTCAGTACTTC
-	TRBV4-1	TRBJ1-1	once	CASSLQGPTEAFF	TGCGCCAGCAGCCTCCAGGGTCCTACTGAAGCTTTCTTT
-	TRBV7-8	TRBJ1-1	few	CASSPIRAGSLMNTEAFF	TGTGCCAGCAGCCCGATTAGGGCAGGGAGCCTCATGAACACTGAAGCTTTCTTT
TRBD2	TRBV4-2	TRBJ2-5	many	CASSQDSAGGPLRQETQYF	TGTGCCAGCAGCCAAGATAGCGCGGGGGGACCTCTACGACAAGAGACCCAGTACTTC